Presented here are 28 T cell receptor beta chains from one specimen sequenced in a study of OX40 agonist ivuxolimab in advanced cancers. This table comes from immunoSEQ multiplex PCR, and its TCRdb copy is limited to in-frame clones, with some not included. The sample lists fewer than 75,000 clones, approximately 86% seen once, with approximately 2.5% in the top ten. The sample consisted of CD4+ or CD8+ T cells sorted from blood, taken in a trial of the OX40 agonist ivuxolimab. The receptors derive from an adult with an advanced solid tumor such as melanoma, head and neck, liver or kidney cancer.

The genes are TRBV7-8 and TRBJ1-5; tentative D call: TRBD1 (5 bases). Trimming took 0 bases from V and 0 from J, leaving 12 bases between them. The CDR3 consists of 17 residues. CDR1 and CDR2 (germline): SGHVS, FQNEAQ. CDR3 sequence (DNA): TGTGCCAGCAGCTTAGCGTGGACACCCAATAGCAATCAGCCCCAGCATTTT. This translates into CASSLAWTPNSNQPQHF.

J is TRBJ1-2 and V is TRBV6-5; weak D call: TRBD1 (6 bases). The germline V gene encodes CDR1 MNHEY and CDR2 SVGAGI. This CDR3 contains 13 residues. V was pared by 5 bases and J by 3 bases, with 10 bases between. In DNA form, the CDR3 reads TGTGCCAGCAGTAACGGACAGTACTATGGCTACACCTTC. Its translation is CASSNGQYYGYTF.

The chain employs TRBV7-9 and TRBJ2-1, with 10 bases fitting TRBD1. This CDR3 is 16 amino acids long. V shed 3 bases, J shed 4 bases, and the junction held 6 bases outside the gene matches. Germline-derived CDR1 and CDR2 are SEHNR and FQNEAQ (reference sequence). The CDR3 region has the DNA TGTGCCAGCAGCTTCCGACAGGGGGCGAGGTACAATGAGCAGTTCTTC. It codes for CASSFRQGARYNEQFF.

This sequence joins TRBV30 and TRBJ1-2; D possibly corresponds to TRBD1 (5 bases). V lost 0 bases, J lost 0 bases, and 14 bases lay in between. This CDR3 is built from 16 residues. CDR1 and CDR2 (germline): GTSNPN, SVGIG (reference sequence). The CDR3 spells CAWSVRNSGPNYGYTF. As DNA, the CDR3 is TGTGCCTGGAGTGTACGGAACTCGGGGCCTAACTATGGCTACACCTTC.

The genes are TRBV7-2 and TRBJ2-6, with unresolved D. Looked up from germline, CDR1 is SGHTA and CDR2 is FQGNSA. Deletions cut 1 base from V and 0 bases from J, with 4 bases between. This CDR3 is 15 amino acids long. The CDR3 loop reads CASSLEFSGANVLTF. DNA of the CDR3: TGTGCCAGCAGCTTAGAGTTCTCTGGGGCCAACGTCCTGACTTTC.

The chain joins TRBV30 to TRBJ1-5; D perhaps matches TRBD1 (5 bases). Germline values: CDR1 GTSNPN, CDR2 SVGIG (reference sequence). Trimming took 8 bases from V and 0 from J, leaving 17 bases between them. This CDR3 comprises 15 residues. This CDR3 reads CAADRGGYSNQPQHF. The CDR3 DNA sequence: TGTGCCGCCGACCGGGGGGGATATAGCAATCAGCCCCAGCATTTT.

CDR3 coding DNA: TGTGCCAGTAGCCCGACAGGGATTGCTAGCTATGGCTACACCTTC. Amino acid sequence: CASSPTGIASYGYTF. This chain links TRBV19 with TRBJ1-2; 7 positions match TRBD1. Germline V gene lookup returns CDR1 LNHDA and CDR2 SQIVND (reference sequence). This CDR3 has 15 amino acids. V shed 6 bases, J shed 4 bases, and the junction held 11 bases outside the gene matches. Complete variable domain (other parts from reference TRBV19 and TRBJ1-2): DGGITQSPKYLFRKEGQNVTLSCEQNLNHDAMYWYRQDPGQGLRLIYYSQIVNDFQKGDIAEGYSVSREKKESFPLTVTSAQKNPTAFYLCASSPTGIASYGYTFGSGTRLTVV.

The genes are TRBV9 and TRBJ2-3; 8 nucleotides agree with TRBD2. J lost 0 bases, V lost 4 bases, and 4 bases had no gene match. Germline V gene lookup returns CDR1 SGDLS and CDR2 YYNGEE. The CDR3 consists of 15 residues. The CDR3 is CASSPSGSSTDTQYF. CDR3 bases: TGTGCCAGCAGCCCCAGCGGGAGTAGCACAGATACGCAGTATTTT.

The chain carries TRBV30 and TRBJ2-1; possible D gene TRBD2, 7 bases. The length of the CDR3 is 14 residues. The germline gives CDR1 GTSNPN, CDR2 SVGIG (reference sequence). V gave up 2 bases and J gave up 4 bases, with 12 bases separating them. The CDR3 DNA reads as TGTGCCTGGAGTCGGGGGGCCCTATACAATGAGCAGTTCTTC. Translating gives CAWSRGALYNEQFF.

The chain has TRBV7-9 and TRBJ1-6; 8 bases map to TRBD1. V lost 4 bases to trimming and J lost 7 bases; unmatched junction nucleotides: 9. Per the germline V gene, CDR1 is SEHNR and CDR2 is FQNEAQ (reference sequence). This CDR3 spans 16 amino acids. The CDR3 loop is CASSSGTGHLNSPLHF. The DNA of the CDR3 is TGTGCCAGCAGCTCCGGGACAGGCCACCTGAATTCACCCCTCCACTTT.

This chain uses TRBV30 with TRBJ1-5, with D possibly matching TRBD1 (5 bases). V lost 2 bases and J lost 3, with 23 bases in between. Germline V gives CDR1 GTSNPN, CDR2 SVGIG (reference sequence). The CDR3 spans 18 residues. CDR3: CAWSRSDFLSGNNQPQHF. The CDR3 DNA reads TGTGCCTGGAGTCGGTCCGACTTCCTATCAGGGAACAATCAGCCCCAGCATTTT.

This clone was seen only once. The chain couples TRBV4-2 to TRBJ2-2; the D gene is possibly TRBD1 (6 bases). Trimming took 4 bases from V and 1 from J, leaving 13 bases between them. Germline values: CDR1 LGHNA, CDR2 YNFKEQ. This CDR3 is built from 16 residues. The CDR3 loop reads CASSPVAGVNTGELFF. The CDR3 bases are TGTGCCAGCAGCCCCGTGGCAGGGGTGAACACCGGGGAGCTGTTTTTT.

This chain joins TRBV5-6 and TRBJ2-3; 7 nucleotides line up with TRBD2. Germline values: CDR1 SGHDT, CDR2 YYEEEE. With V trimmed by 2 bases and J by 0 bases, 6 bases remained unmatched. This CDR3 comprises 16 residues. The CDR3 spells CASSLLRAGSTDTQYF. The CDR3 DNA is TGTGCCAGCAGCTTACTACGAGCGGGAAGCACAGATACGCAGTATTTT.

This clone was picked up a small number of times. The rearrangement links TRBV5-4 to TRBJ2-1, with 8 bases identical to TRBD2. The germline V gene has CDR1 SGHNT and CDR2 YYREEE (reference sequence). Trimming removed 4 bases from V and 8 bases from J; junction bases left unmatched: 8. CDR3 length: 14 amino acids. DNA for the CDR3: TGTGCCAGCAGCCAAGTAGCGGGAACCTATGAGCAGTTCTTC. Protein: CASSQVAGTYEQFF.

V gene TRBV7-9 combines with J gene TRBJ2-7, with D perhaps matching TRBD2 (5 bases). CDR1 and CDR2 (germline): SEHNR, FQNEAQ (reference sequence). V gave up 0 bases and J gave up 8 bases, with 8 bases separating them. This CDR3 is 12 amino acids long. For the CDR3, the DNA is TGTGCCAGCAGCTTAGCGGAGCGGAAGCAGTACTTC. Amino acid sequence: CASSLAERKQYF.

The V and J genes are TRBV19 and TRBJ1-2; 8 bases align to TRBD1. V was pared by 2 bases and J by 8 bases, with 10 bases of the junction left unmatched. Germline-derived CDR1 and CDR2 are LNHDA and SQIVND (reference sequence). The CDR3 length is 15 residues. The CDR3 DNA sequence: TGTGCCAGTAGTATACCTGGACAGGGTACGCCAGGCTACACCTTC. Its protein product is CASSIPGQGTPGYTF.

Only a few counts were recorded for this clone. This rearrangement joins TRBV4-1 to TRBJ2-3; 7 nucleotides match TRBD1. V trimming: 3 bases; J trimming: 1 base; junction bases outside the gene matches: 4. In germline, CDR1 is MGHRA, CDR2 YSYEKL. The CDR3 extends over 15 amino acids. The CDR3, as DNA: TGCGCCAGCAGCCAGTCAGGACAGGGCACAGATACGCAGTATTTT. Its translation is CASSQSGQGTDTQYF.

The chain carries TRBV7-8 and TRBJ1-1; 9 positions agree with TRBD1. Germline lookup yields CDR1 SGHVS and CDR2 FQNEAQ. V was pared by 5 bases and J by 5 bases, with 6 bases of the junction left unmatched. CDR3 length: 14 residues. As DNA, the CDR3 is TGTGCCAGCAGCCGTGGACAGGGGTTTACTGAAGCTTTCTTT. Protein sequence: CASSRGQGFTEAFF.

Details on this clone: Other DNA sequences in this specimen translate into the identical CDR3. The chain has TRBV5-5 and TRBJ1-2, with 7 bases lining up with TRBD1. Germline loops: CDR1 SGHKS, CDR2 YYEKEE (reference sequence). CDR3 length equals 13 residues. The J segment lost 3 bases and the V segment lost 2 bases, leaving 1 base of the junction unmatched. DNA of the CDR3: TGTGCCAGCAGCTTCCAGGGGGACTATGGCTACACCTTC. Translating it yields CASSFQGDYGYTF.

This clone has only one observation. This chain uses TRBV13 with TRBJ2-1; weak D call: TRBD1 (7 bases). Per the germline V gene, CDR1 is PRHDT and CDR2 is FYEKMQ (reference sequence). V lost 0 bases and J 2 bases, leaving 11 bases between the germline ends. CDR3 length: 16 amino acids. The CDR3 here is CASSLGGRGAYNEQFF. The CDR3 DNA reads TGTGCCAGCAGCTTAGGTGGCAGGGGGGCCTACAATGAGCAGTTCTTC.

This chain joins TRBV5-1 and TRBJ2-7; D is undetermined. Per the germline V gene, CDR1 is SGHRS and CDR2 is YFSETQ. The CDR3 has 12 residues. The ends were cut back, 0 bases at V and 6 bases at J, with 7 bases in the middle. The CDR3 protein is CASSLDHREQYF. DNA of the CDR3: TGCGCCAGCAGCTTGGACCACCGCGAGCAGTACTTC.

V gene TRBV30 combines with J gene TRBJ2-7; D is unclear. The CDR3 sequence is 15 residues long. V lost 0 bases, J lost 0 bases, and 12 bases lay in between. Per germline, CDR1 GTSNPN and CDR2 SVGIG (reference sequence). The DNA for the CDR3 is TGTGCCTGGAGTGTTGGCGGTAGGAACTCCTACGAGCAGTACTTC. Encoded protein: CAWSVGGRNSYEQYF.

The chain couples TRBV27 to TRBJ1-6; TRBD1 might be the D (6 bases). Trimming took off 5 bases at V and 6 bases at J, with 17 bases between the two ends. The CDR3 runs to 16 residues. Germline V gene data show CDR1 as MNHEY and CDR2 as SMNVEV (reference sequence). CDR3 DNA: TGTGCCAGCAGTAAAACCAGGGGAAGCGGTAATTCACCCCTCCACTTT. This sequence encodes CASSKTRGSGNSPLHF.

The J gene is TRBJ1-5, the V gene TRBV19; weak D call: TRBD1 (6 bases). V shed 2 bases and J shed 6 bases, with 8 bases lying between them. There are 13 residues in the CDR3. The V gene's germline CDR1 is LNHDA and CDR2 SQIVND (reference sequence). CDR3 loop: CASSIQGSQPQHF. CDR3 DNA: TGTGCCAGTAGTATACAGGGGAGTCAGCCCCAGCATTTT. The variable domain in full, with the rest retrieved from reference TRBV19 and TRBJ1-5, is DGGITQSPKYLFRKEGQNVTLSCEQNLNHDAMYWYRQDPGQGLRLIYYSQIVNDFQKGDIAEGYSVSREKKESFPLTVTSAQKNPTAFYLCASSIQGSQPQHFGDGTRLSIL.

The CDR3 here is CASSLSQTSYNEQFF. The CDR3 nucleotides are TGTGCCAGCAGCTTAAGTCAAACCTCCTACAATGAGCAGTTCTTC. This chain uses TRBV7-9 with TRBJ2-1, with unresolved D. The V end was cut by 2 bases, the J end by 0 bases, with 8 bases between. The CDR3 has 15 residues. The germline V gene encodes CDR1 SEHNR and CDR2 FQNEAQ (reference sequence).

Details on this clone: A much larger clone differs by one base, so this may be a read error. This chain joins TRBV7-9 and TRBJ2-1; tentative D call: TRBD1 (6 bases). This CDR3 has 13 residues. Germline CDR1 reads SEHNR; CDR2 reads FQNEAQ (reference sequence). Trimming took 3 bases from V and 3 from J, leaving 6 bases between them. The CDR3: CASSLGHYNEQFF. CDR3 DNA sequence: TGTGCCAGCAGCTTGGGACACTACAATGAGCAGTTCTTC. Full variable domain (missing parts from reference TRBV7-9 and TRBJ2-1): DTGVSQNPRHKITKRGQNVTFRCDPISEHNRLYWYRQTLGQGPEFLTYFQNEAQLEKSRLLSDRFSAERPKGSFSTLEIQRTEQGDSAMYLCASSLGHYNEQFFGPGTRLTVL.

The chain is built from TRBV18 and TRBJ1-2; TRBD1 agrees at 8 bases. In germline, CDR1 is KGHSH, CDR2 LQKENI. J gave up 8 bases and V 3 bases, and 11 bases lay outside the gene matches. The CDR3 spans 15 residues. The CDR3: CASSPVGQGGGGYTF. CDR3 bases: TGTGCCAGCTCACCCGTCGGACAGGGAGGTGGCGGCTACACCTTC.

The rearrangement uses TRBV15 and TRBJ1-4, with TRBD1 as a possible D gene (5 bases). The V gene lost 0 bases and the J gene lost 6 bases, with 14 bases spanning the gap. Per the germline V gene, CDR1 is LNHNV and CDR2 is YYDKDF (reference sequence). The CDR3 runs to 16 residues. The CDR3: CATSRDYGAGDEKLFF. The CDR3 nucleotides are TGTGCCACCAGCAGAGATTATGGGGCGGGGGATGAAAAACTGTTTTTT.